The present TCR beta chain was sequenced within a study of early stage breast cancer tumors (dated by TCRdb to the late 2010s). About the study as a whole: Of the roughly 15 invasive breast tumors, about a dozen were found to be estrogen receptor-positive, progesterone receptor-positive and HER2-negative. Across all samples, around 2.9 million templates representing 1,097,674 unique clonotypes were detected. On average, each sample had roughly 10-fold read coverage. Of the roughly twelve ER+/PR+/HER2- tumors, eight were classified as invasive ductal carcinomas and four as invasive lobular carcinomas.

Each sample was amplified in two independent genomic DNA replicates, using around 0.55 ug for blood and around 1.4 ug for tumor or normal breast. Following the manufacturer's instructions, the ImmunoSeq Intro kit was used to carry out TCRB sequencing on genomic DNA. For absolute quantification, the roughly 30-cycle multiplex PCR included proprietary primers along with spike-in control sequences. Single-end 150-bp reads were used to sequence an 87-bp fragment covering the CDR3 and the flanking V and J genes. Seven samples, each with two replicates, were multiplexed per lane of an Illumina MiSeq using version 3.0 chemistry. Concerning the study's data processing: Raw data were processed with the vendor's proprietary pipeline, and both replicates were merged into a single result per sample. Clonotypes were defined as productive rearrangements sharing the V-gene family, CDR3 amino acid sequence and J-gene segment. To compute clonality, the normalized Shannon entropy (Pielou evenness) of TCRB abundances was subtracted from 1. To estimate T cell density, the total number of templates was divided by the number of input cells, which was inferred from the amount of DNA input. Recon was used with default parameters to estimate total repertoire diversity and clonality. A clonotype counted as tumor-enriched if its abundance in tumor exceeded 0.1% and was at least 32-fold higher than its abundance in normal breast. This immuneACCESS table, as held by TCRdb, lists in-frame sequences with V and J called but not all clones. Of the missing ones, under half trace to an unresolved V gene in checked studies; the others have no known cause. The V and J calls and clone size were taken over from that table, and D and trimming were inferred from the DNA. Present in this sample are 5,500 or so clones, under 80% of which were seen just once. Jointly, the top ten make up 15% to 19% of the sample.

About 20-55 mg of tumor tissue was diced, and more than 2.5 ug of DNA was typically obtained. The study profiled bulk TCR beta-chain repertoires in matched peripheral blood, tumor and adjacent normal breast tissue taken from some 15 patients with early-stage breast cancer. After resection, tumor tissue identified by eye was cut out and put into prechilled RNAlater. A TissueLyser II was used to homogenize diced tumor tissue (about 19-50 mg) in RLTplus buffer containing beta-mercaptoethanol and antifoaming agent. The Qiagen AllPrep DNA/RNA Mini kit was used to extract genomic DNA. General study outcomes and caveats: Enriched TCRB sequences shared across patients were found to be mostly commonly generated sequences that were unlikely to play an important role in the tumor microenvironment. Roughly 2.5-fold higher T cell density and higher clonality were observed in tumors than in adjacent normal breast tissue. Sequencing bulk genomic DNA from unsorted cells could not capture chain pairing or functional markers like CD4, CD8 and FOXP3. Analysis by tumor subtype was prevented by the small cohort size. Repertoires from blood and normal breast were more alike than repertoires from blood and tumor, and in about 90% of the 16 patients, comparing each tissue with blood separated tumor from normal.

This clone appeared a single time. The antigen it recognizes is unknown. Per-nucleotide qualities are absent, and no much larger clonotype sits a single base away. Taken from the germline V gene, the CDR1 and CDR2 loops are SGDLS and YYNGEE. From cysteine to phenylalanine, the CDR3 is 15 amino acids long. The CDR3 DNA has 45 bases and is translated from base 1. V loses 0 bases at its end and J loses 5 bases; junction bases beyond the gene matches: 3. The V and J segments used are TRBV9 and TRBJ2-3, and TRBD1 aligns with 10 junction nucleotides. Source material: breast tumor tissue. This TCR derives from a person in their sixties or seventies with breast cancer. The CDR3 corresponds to CASSVVGQGLDTQYF. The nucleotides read TGTGCCAGCAGCGTAGTGGGACAGGGGCTAGATACGCAGTATTTT.